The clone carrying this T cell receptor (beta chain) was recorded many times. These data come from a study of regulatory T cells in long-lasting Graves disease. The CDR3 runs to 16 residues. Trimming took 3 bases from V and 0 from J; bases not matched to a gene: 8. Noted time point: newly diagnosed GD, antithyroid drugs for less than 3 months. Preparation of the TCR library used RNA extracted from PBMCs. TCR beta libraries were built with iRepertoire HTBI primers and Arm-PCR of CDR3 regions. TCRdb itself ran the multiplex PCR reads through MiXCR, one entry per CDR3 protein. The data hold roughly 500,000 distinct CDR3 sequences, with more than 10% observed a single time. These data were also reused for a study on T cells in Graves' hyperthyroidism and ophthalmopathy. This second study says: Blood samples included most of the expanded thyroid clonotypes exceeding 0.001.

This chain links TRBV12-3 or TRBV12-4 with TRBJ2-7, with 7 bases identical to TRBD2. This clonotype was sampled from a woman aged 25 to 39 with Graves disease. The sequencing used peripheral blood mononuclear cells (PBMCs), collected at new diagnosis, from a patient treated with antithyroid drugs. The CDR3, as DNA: TGTGCCAGCAGTTTGTCCCGCGGCGGGAGCTCCTACGAGCAGTACTTC. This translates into CASSLSRGGSSYEQYF.